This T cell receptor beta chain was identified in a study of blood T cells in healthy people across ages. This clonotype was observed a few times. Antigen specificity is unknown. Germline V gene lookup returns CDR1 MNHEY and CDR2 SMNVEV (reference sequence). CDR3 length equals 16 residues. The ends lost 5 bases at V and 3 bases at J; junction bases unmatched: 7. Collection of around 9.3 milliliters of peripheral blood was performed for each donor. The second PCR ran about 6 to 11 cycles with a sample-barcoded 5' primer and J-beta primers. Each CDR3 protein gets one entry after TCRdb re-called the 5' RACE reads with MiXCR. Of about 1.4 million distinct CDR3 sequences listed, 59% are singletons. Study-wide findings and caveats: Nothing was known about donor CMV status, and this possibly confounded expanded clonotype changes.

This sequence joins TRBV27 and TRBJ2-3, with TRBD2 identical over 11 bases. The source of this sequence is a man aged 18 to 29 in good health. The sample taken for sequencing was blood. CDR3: CASSPLAGGTTDTQYF. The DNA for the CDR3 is TGTGCCAGCAGTCCCTTAGCGGGAGGGACGACAGATACGCAGTATTTT.